This TCR beta chain is drawn from a study of regulatory T cells in long-lasting Graves disease. This clonotype appeared many times. Arm-PCR with iRepertoire HTBI primers amplified the CDR3 regions for these TCR beta libraries. A single record per CDR3 protein comes from TCRdb applying MiXCR to the multiplex PCR reads. This sample has 440,000 or so distinct CDR3 sequences; roughly 15% occur once, and the top ten carry approximately 12%. As for time point: newly diagnosed GD, antithyroid drugs for less than 3 months. Generation of the TCR library employed RNA extracted from PBMCs. This CDR3 contains 15 residues. The germline CDR1 and CDR2 sequences are SGHVS and FNYEAQ. Trimming took 3 bases from V and 4 from J, leaving 14 bases between them. This same sample was also taken into another study, of T cells in Graves' hyperthyroidism and ophthalmopathy.

This receptor was taken from a woman in her 30s with Graves disease. Source: peripheral blood mononuclear cells (PBMCs), taken at new diagnosis, from a patient treated with antithyroid drugs. V gene TRBV7-6 combines with J gene TRBJ2-3; D may be TRBD1 (6 bases). DNA of the CDR3: TGTGCCAGCAGCTTGAAGGCAGGGGCATCAGATACGCAGTATTTT. Protein sequence: CASSLKAGASDTQYF. Full variable domain (remainder filled in from reference TRBV7-6 and TRBJ2-3): GAGVSQSPRYKVTKRGQDVALRCDPISGHVSLYWYRQALGQGPEFLTYFNYEAQQDKSGLPNDRFSAERPEGSISTLTIQRTEQRDSAMYRCASSLKAGASDTQYFGPGTRLTVL.